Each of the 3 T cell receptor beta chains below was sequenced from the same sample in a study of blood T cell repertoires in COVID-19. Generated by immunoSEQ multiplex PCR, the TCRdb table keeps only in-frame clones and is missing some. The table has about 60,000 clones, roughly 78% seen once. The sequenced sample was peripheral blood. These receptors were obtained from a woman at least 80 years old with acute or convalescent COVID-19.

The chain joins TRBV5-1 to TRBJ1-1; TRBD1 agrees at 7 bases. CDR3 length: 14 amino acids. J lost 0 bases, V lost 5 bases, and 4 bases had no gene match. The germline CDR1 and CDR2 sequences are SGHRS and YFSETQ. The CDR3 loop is CASRPGGMNTEAFF. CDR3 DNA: TGCGCCAGCAGACCAGGGGGAATGAACACTGAAGCTTTCTTT.

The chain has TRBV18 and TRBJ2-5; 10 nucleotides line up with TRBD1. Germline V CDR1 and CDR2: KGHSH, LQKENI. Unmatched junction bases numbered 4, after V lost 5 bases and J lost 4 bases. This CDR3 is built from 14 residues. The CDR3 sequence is CASSRDRGGETQYF. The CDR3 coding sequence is TGTGCCAGCTCAAGGGACAGGGGCGGAGAGACCCAGTACTTC.

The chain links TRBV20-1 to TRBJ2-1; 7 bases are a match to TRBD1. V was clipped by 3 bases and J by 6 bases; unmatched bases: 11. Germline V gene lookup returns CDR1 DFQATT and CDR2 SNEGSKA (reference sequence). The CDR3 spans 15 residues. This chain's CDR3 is CSASPTATGSNEQFF. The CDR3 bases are TGCAGTGCTAGTCCGACCGCGACAGGGTCCAATGAGCAGTTCTTC.